This TCR beta chain emerged from a study of blood T cells in healthy people across ages. At the level of the study: Template switching recovered approximately one barcoded beta molecule for every two T cells.

Study findings and constraints: Higher diversity, along with more naive CD4+ cells, distinguished long-lived donors from aged donors. A strong correlation was found between TCR beta diversity and the percentage of naive T cells. The donors' CMV status was not determined, possibly confounding changes in expanded clonotypes.

V was cut by 3 bases and J by 2 bases, with 5 bases left in between. The CDR3 covers 14 residues. Using a J-beta primer mix together with a sample-barcoded 5' primer, a second PCR was run for about 7 to 12 cycles. TCRdb processed the 5' RACE reads anew with MiXCR; each CDR3 protein has one entry. This sample has over 1,500,000 distinct CDR3 sequences, with about 49% found just once. This clonotype has a handful of counts. As yet, its antigen is unknown. The chain links TRBV12-3 or TRBV12-4 to TRBJ2-6; D remains ambiguous. The TCR was taken from a woman in her thirties or forties in good health. The sequencing input was blood. The CDR3 region has the DNA TGTGCCAGCAGTTTTTGGACTGGGGCCAACGTCCTGACTTTC. Residues: CASSFWTGANVLTF.